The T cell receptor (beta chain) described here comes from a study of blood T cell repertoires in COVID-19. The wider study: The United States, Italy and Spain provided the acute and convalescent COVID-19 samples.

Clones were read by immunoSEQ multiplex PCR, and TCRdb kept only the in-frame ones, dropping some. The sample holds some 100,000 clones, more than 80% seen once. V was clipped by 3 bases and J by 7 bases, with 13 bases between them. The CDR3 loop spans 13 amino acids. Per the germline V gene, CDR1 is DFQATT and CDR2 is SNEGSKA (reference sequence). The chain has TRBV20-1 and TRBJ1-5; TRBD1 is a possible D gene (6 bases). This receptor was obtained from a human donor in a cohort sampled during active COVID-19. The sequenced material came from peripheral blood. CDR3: CSASGGQEQPQHF. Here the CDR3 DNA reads TGCAGTGCTAGTGGGGGGCAGGAGCAGCCCCAGCATTTT.